The 2 T cell receptor beta chains reported below all come from one sample, sequenced in a study of neurological immune-mediated disorders. TCRdb reprocessed the 5' RACE reads via MiXCR and lists one record per CDR3 protein. The sample shows 50,000 to 65,000 distinct CDR3 sequences, less than 6% of them seen only once. The sample comprised PBMCs. These receptors originate from a woman between 45 and 60 years old with multiple sclerosis.

As to this clonotype: A junction boundary mismatches the germline segment, possibly from a read error. J is TRBJ1-5 and V is TRBV18; the D is unclear. This CDR3 spans 12 amino acids. Per germline, CDR1 KGHSH and CDR2 LQKENI. This CDR3 is CASSPGDQPQNF. For the CDR3, the DNA is TGTGCCAGCTCACCTGGGGATCAGCCCCAGAATTTT.

This clonotype was observed at least ten times. V usage is TRBV7-2 and J usage is TRBJ2-5; the D is unclear. Trimming took off 6 bases at V and 5 bases at J, with 13 bases between the two ends. The CDR3 covers 13 residues. Germline CDR1 reads SGHTA; CDR2 reads FQGNSA. CDR3 loop: CASRRVFWETQYF. The CDR3 DNA sequence: TGTGCCAGCAGACGAGTGTTCTGGGAGACCCAGTACTTC.